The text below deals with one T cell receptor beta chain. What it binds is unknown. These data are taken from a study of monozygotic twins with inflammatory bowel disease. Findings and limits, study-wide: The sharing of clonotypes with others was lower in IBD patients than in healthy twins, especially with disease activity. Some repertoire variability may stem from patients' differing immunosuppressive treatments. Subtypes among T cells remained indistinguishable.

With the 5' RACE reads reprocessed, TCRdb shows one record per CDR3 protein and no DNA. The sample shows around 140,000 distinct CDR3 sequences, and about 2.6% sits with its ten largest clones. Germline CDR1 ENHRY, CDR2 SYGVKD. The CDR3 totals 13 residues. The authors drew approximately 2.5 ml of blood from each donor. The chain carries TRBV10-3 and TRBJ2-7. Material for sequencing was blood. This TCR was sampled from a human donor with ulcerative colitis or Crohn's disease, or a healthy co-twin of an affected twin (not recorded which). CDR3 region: CAISEWEPYEQYF.